The clone carrying this T cell receptor beta chain was counted a few times. Its antigen is not known. TCRdb passed the 5' RACE reads through MiXCR, listing each CDR3 protein once. The profile shows approximately 440,000 distinct CDR3 sequences, 15% to 20% of them singletons. Germline CDR1 and CDR2: MDHEN and SYDVKM. V lost 4 bases and J lost 3, with 16 bases in between. This CDR3 spans 16 amino acids. The data belong to a study of CD8 T cells in ankylosing spondylitis. Overall study findings and caveats: Blood from ankylosing spondylitis patients appeared to carry a characteristic roughly eight-variant TCR beta motif.

The sample consisted of blood, either unsorted or a sorted T cell fraction (not recorded which). The chain couples TRBV28 to TRBJ2-1; D not resolved. The TCR sequence derives from a male donor with ankylosing spondylitis. CDR3 nucleotide sequence: TGTGCCAGCAGTTCACAGTCCCGGGTCTACTACAATGAGCAGTTCTTC. Amino acid sequence: CASSSQSRVYYNEQFF.